This T cell receptor (beta chain) was captured by sequencing in a study of blood T cell repertoires in COVID-19. After removal of 5 bases from V and 4 bases from J, the junction contained 18 bases not matched to a gene. CDR1 and CDR2 (germline): SGHAT, FQNNGV. The CDR3 runs 18 residues. Method: immunoSEQ multiplex PCR; TCRdb's copy keeps in-frame clones and lacks some. Counted here are about 130,000 clones, 84% occurring once; the ten biggest clones make up 9% to 15%. The clonotype comes from a woman aged 55-69 years with acute or convalescent COVID-19. Sequenced material: peripheral blood. The chain couples TRBV11-2 to TRBJ1-1; 8 positions match TRBD1. The CDR3 region is CASSTGGTGLFGGTEAFF. Here the CDR3 DNA reads TGTGCCAGCAGCACCGGAGGGACAGGATTATTCGGGGGCACTGAAGCTTTCTTT. Full variable domain (outside the CDR3, taken from reference TRBV11-2 and TRBJ1-1): EAGVAQSPRYKIIEKRQSVAFWCNPISGHATLYWYQQILGQGPKLLIQFQNNGVVDDSQLPKDRFSAERLKGVDSTLKIQPAKLEDSAVYLCASSTGGTGLFGGTEAFFGQGTRLTVV.